This T cell receptor (beta chain) was sequenced during a study of blood T cell repertoires in COVID-19. The overall study: Sources were T cells, B-cell-depleted T cells, or PBMCs; the material itself was cDNA or gDNA.

The CDR3 consists of 15 residues. The V and J ends lost 9 bases and 4 bases, in that order; junction bases with no gene match: 7. Germline CDR1 is SNHLY and CDR2 is FYNNEI. Per the study methods: Reference gene primer amplification gave nucleated cell count estimates. The table came from immunoSEQ multiplex PCR; TCRdb's copy has only in-frame clones and leaves some out. V, J and clone size derive from that table, while D and trimming were established from the DNA sequence. The profile shows under 250,000 clones, 70% to 90% of them singletons. While infection was still active, Seattle patients were enrolled and then followed longitudinally.

This chain joins TRBV2 and TRBJ2-2, with 11 positions matching TRBD2. Material: peripheral blood. This clonotype was sampled from a woman aged 25 to 39 with COVID-19, enrolled during active disease. DNA of the CDR3: TGTGCCAGTACTAGCGGGAGCCGGAGCACCGGGGAGCTGTTTTTT. The encoded protein is CASTSGSRSTGELFF. Complete variable domain (other parts from reference TRBV2 and TRBJ2-2): EPEVTQTPSHQVTQMGQEVILRCVPISNHLYFYWYRQILGQKVEFLVSFYNNEISEKSEIFDDQFSVERPDGSNFTLKIRSTKLEDSAMYFCASTSGSRSTGELFFGEGSRLTVL.